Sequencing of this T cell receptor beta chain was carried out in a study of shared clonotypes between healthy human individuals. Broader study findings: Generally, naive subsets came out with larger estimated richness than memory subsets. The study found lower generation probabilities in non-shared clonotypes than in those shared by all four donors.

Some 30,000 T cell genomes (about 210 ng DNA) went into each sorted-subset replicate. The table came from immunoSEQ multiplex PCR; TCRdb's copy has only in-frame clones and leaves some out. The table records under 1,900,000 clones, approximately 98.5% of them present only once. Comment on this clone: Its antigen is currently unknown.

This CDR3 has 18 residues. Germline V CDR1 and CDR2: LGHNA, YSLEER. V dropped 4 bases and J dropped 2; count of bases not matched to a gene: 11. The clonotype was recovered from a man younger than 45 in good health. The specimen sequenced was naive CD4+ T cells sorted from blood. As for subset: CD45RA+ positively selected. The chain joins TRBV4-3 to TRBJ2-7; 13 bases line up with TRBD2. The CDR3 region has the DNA TGCGCCAGCAGCCGGACGATCGGGACTAGCGGGACTACCTACGAGCAGTACTTC. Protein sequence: CASSRTIGTSGTTYEQYF.